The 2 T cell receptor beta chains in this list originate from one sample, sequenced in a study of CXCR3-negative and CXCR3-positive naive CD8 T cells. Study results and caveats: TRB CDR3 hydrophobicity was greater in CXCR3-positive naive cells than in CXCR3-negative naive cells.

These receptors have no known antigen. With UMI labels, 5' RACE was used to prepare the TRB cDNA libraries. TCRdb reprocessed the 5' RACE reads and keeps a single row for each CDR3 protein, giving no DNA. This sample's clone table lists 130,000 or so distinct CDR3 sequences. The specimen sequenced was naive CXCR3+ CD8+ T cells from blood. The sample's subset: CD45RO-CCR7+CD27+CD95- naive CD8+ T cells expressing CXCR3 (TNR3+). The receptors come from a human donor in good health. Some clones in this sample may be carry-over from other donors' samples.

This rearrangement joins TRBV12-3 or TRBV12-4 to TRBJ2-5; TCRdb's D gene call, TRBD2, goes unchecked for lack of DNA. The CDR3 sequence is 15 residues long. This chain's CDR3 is CASKRSPPTQETQYF.

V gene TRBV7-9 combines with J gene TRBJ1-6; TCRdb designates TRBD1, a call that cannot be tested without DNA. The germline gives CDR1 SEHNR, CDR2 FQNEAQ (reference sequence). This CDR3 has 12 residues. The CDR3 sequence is CASSATGSPLHF.